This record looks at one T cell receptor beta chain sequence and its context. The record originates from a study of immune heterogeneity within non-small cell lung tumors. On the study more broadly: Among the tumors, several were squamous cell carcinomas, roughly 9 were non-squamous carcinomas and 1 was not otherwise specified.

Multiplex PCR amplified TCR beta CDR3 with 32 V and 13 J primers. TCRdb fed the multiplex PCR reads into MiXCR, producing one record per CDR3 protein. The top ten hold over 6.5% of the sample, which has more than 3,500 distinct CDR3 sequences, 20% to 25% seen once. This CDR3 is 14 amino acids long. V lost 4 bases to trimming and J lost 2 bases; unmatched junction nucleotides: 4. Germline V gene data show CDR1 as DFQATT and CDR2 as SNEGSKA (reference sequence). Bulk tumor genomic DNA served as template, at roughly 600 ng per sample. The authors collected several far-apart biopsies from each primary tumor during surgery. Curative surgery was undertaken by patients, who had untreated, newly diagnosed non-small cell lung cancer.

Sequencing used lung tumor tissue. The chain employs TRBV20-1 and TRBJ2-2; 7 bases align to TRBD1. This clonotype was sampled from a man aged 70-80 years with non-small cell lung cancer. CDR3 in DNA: TGCAGTGCTACCGGGACAGTTAACACCGGGGAGCTGTTTTTT. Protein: CSATGTVNTGELFF.